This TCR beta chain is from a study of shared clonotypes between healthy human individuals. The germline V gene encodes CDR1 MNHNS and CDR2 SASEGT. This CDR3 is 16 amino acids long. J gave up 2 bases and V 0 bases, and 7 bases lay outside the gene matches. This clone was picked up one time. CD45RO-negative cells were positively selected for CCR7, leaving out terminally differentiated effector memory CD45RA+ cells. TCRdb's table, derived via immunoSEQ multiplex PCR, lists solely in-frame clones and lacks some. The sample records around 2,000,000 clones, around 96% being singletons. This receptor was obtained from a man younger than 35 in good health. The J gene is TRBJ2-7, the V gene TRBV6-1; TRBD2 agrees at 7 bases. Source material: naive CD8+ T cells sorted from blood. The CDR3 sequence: CASSEAELANAYEQYF. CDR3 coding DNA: TGTGCCAGCAGTGAAGCGGAACTAGCGAATGCCTACGAGCAGTACTTC.